The entry that follows covers one TCR beta chain sequence. Antigen: not known. The sample comes from a study of cytomegalovirus exposure and HLA in healthy donors. General observations from the study: TCR sequences were mostly rare, though some public TCRs occurred in many donors. Immune exposure data for these donors was limited to CMV serostatus.

The CDR3 contains 15 residues. Trimming at V came to 0 bases and at J to 10 bases, leaving 7 bases not matched to a gene. Germline V gives CDR1 LNHNV, CDR2 YYDKDF (reference sequence). Vbeta (60) and Jbeta (13) primers were used in the PCR. This table comes from immunoSEQ multiplex PCR, and its TCRdb copy is limited to in-frame clones, with some not included. The sample has roughly 120,000 clones; about 74% are singletons. The sample comprised PBMCs. The V call is TRBV15, the J call TRBJ2-3; 10 bases agree with TRBD2. The sequence was obtained from a man younger than 45 in good health and CMV-seropositive. CDR3 loop: CATSRDKSGGGSQYF. CDR3 sequence (DNA): TGTGCCACCAGCAGAGATAAGAGCGGGGGGGGATCGCAGTATTTT.